This TCR beta chain was sequenced for a study of T cells after yellow fever vaccination. Concerning this clonotype itself: Its antigen remains unidentified.

General observations from the study: The study re-detected most primary-vaccination clones after the booster (under 97% CD4, 85% to 90% CD8).

V dropped 6 bases and J dropped 2 bases, with 14 bases sitting between them. CDR1 and CDR2 from the germline V gene are MNHEY and SMNVEV (reference sequence). The CDR3 is 14 amino acids. Via MiXCR, TCRdb re-called the 5' RACE reads, giving one row per CDR3 protein. Here the sample spans roughly 250,000 distinct CDR3 sequences, over 10% being singletons. The clonotype was recovered from a man aged 30 to 45 who received the YFV17D yellow fever vaccine. The chain joins TRBV27 to TRBJ2-7; TRBD2 is a possible D gene (5 bases). The source was CD4+ T cells sorted from PBMCs, collected 45 days after the yellow fever booster vaccination. The CDR3 loop reads CASRKLGTAYEQYF. CDR3 sequence (DNA): TGTGCCAGCAGGAAACTAGGAACCGCCTACGAGCAGTACTTC.